This T cell receptor (beta chain) is from a study of T cells after yellow fever vaccination. Study outcomes and limitations: Few clonotypes appeared in both CD4 and CD8 compartments. The study re-detected most primary-vaccination clones after the booster (around 96% CD4, 88% CD8). The presence of abundant clonotypes contaminating from the bulk population was possible in FACS-sorted repertoires.

Note on this clonotype: No antigen is known for it.

The CDR3 sequence is 13 residues long. Germline V lookup: CDR1 MDHEN, CDR2 SYDVKM. Trimming removed 7 bases at V and 4 bases at J, with 14 bases between. 5'RACE template switching produced TCR cDNA carrying a universal primer site and UMIs. One entry per CDR3 protein results from TCRdb running MiXCR on the 5' RACE reads. The top ten clones hold 15% to 20% of a sample with 500,000 to 650,000 distinct CDR3 sequences, roughly 17% of them seen once. The receptor was isolated from a man between 18 and 29 years old who received the YFV17D yellow fever vaccine. The input for sequencing was PBMCs, taken more than 4 days after the first yellow fever vaccination. The rearrangement links TRBV28 to TRBJ2-7; D is unresolved. CDR3 sequence (DNA): TGTGCCAGCAATACGAATCACGGGTACGAGCAGTACGTC. Amino acids: CASNTNHGYEQYV.